What follows are 23 T cell receptor beta chains derived from one specimen sequenced in a study of post-analysis software for immune sequencing data (dated by TCRdb to between 2015 and 2016). Here is what the overall study found, with its caveats: Patients showed significantly higher frequencies than controls for a handful of TRBV segments, among them TRBV5-6, TRBV5-1 and TRBV20-1.

Receptor libraries were prepared by PCR. This sample was sequenced with an Illumina HiSeq 2500. Unique molecular identifiers were incorporated into TCR beta cDNA libraries to reduce PCR and sequencing biases. TCRdb ran its own pipeline on the public reads, namely fastp trimming at Q25 and MiXCR clone calling, and kept in-frame beta chains. Rows are combined by CDR3 protein, so each entry shows the most common genes and DNA. The sample contains about 200,000 distinct CDR3 sequences, about 30% of them found a single time. About 3.4% of the sample goes to the ten largest clones. These TCRs are of unknown antigen specificity. Sequenced material: blood. The receptors derive from a girl aged 2-17 years with multiple sclerosis.

The V gene is TRBV7-2, the J gene TRBJ2-4, with 15 positions matching TRBD2. The J call may not be correct, given that the DNA end is closer to TRBJ2-7. The germline V gene encodes CDR1 SGHTA and CDR2 FQGNSA. CDR3 length: 14 residues. The CDR3, as DNA: TGTGCCAGCAGGGGGACTAGCGGGGGGTACGAGCAGTACTTC. Amino acids: CASRGTSGGYEQYF.

As to this clonotype: A much more abundant neighbour one base away suggests this may be a read error. The chain is built from TRBV7-2 and TRBJ2-1; TRBD2 agrees at 11 bases. This CDR3 contains 15 residues. CDR1 SGHTA and CDR2 FQGNSA come from the germline V gene. CDR3 in DNA: TGTGCCAGCGGCTTGGGACTAGCGGTCTACAATGAGCAGTTCTTC. It is translated as CASGLGLAVYNEQFF.

Concerning this clonotype: Just one base apart from a much larger clone, this may be a read error. V and J are TRBV9 and TRBJ2-7, with 10 bases that match TRBD2. The CDR3 consists of 16 residues. CDR1 is SGDLS and CDR2 is YYNGEE in the germline V gene. The V and J ends lost 0 bases and 7 bases, in that order; junction bases with no gene match: 10. The CDR3 sequence: CASSVVSSGSPNEQYF. CDR3 sequence (DNA): TGTGCCAGCAGCGTAGTGTCTAGCGGGAGTCCCAATGAGCAGTACTTC.

This clonotype was counted a few times. V is TRBV11-2 and J is TRBJ2-3; 7 bases align to TRBD2. The CDR3 totals 15 residues. Losses at the gene ends were 2 bases for V and 5 bases for J; bases not matched to a gene: 7. The germline V gene has CDR1 SGHAT and CDR2 FQNNGV. The CDR3 loop reads CASSLSPGGRDTQYF. DNA for the CDR3: TGTGCCAGCAGCTTAAGCCCGGGAGGTAGAGATACGCAGTATTTT. Combining the CDR3 with reference TRBV11-2 and TRBJ2-3 gives the whole variable domain EAGVAQSPRYKIIEKRQSVAFWCNPISGHATLYWYQQILGQGPKLLIQFQNNGVVDDSQLPKDRFSAERLKGVDSTLKIQPAKLEDSAVYLCASSLSPGGRDTQYFGPGTRLTVL.

Many counts were recorded for this clonotype. V is TRBV5-6 and J is TRBJ2-3; no clear D. Per germline, CDR1 SGHDT and CDR2 YYEEEE. The CDR3 runs 13 residues. V lost 3 bases, J lost 4 bases, and 9 bases lay in between. The CDR3 region is CASSSAVADTQYF. The CDR3 DNA sequence: TGTGCCAGCAGCTCGGCTGTGGCAGATACGCAGTATTTT.

Comment on this clonotype: Just one base apart from a much larger clone, this may be a read error. The chain has TRBV20-1 and TRBJ2-5, with D perhaps matching TRBD2 (5 bases). The J call may not be correct, given that the DNA end is closer to TRBJ2-7. The CDR3 consists of 15 residues. Germline V gene lookup returns CDR1 DFQATT and CDR2 SNEGSKA (reference sequence). This CDR3 reads CNARDTQRSTYEQYF. For the CDR3, the DNA is TGCAATGCTAGAGATACCCAGCGGTCTACCTACGAGCAGTACTTC.

This clonotype was seen more than once but under ten times. J is TRBJ1-6 and V is TRBV3-1; the D is unclear. The CDR3 contains 16 residues. CDR1 is LGHDT and CDR2 is YNNKEL in the germline V gene (reference sequence). V lost 4 bases and J lost 6, with 16 bases in between. Here the CDR3 DNA reads TGTGCCAGCAGCCTCCGAGGGCAGCCGAGTAATTCACCCCTCCACTTT. This sequence encodes CASSLRGQPSNSPLHF. Based on the CDR3 plus reference TRBV3-1 and TRBJ1-6, the full variable domain is DTAVSQTPKYLVTQMGNDKSIKCEQNLGHDTMYWYKQDSKKFLKIMFSYNNKELIINETVPNRFSPKSPDKAHLNLHINSLELGDSAVYFCASSLRGQPSNSPLHFGNGTRLTVT.

The chain has TRBV30 and TRBJ2-3, with 8 bases identical to TRBD2. J lost 0 bases, V lost 4 bases, and 12 bases had no gene match. From germline, CDR1 is GTSNPN and CDR2 SVGIG (reference sequence). The CDR3 has 17 residues. The CDR3 here is CAWIGGGMASSTDTQYF. As DNA, the CDR3 is TGTGCCTGGATCGGCGGGGGGATGGCTTCTAGCACAGATACGCAGTATTTT. The whole variable domain, filled in from reference TRBV30 and TRBJ2-3, reads SQTIHQWPATLVQPVGSPLSLECTVEGTSNPNLYWYRQAAGRGLQLLFYSVGIGQISSEVPQNLSASRPQDRQFILSSKKLLLSDSGFYLCAWIGGGMASSTDTQYFGPGTRLTVL.

This clonotype was counted ten times or more. The chain couples TRBV6-1 to TRBJ1-2; D not resolved. V gave up 6 bases and J gave up 6 bases, with 8 bases separating them. The CDR3 has 11 residues. CDR1 is MNHNS, CDR2 SASEGT, per germline. The CDR3 loop is CASSASDGYTF. CDR3 DNA: TGTGCCAGCAGCGCCTCCGATGGCTACACCTTC.

This clonotype was picked up a small number of times. A much larger clone differs from this one at a single base, so this may be a read error. The J gene is TRBJ2-1, the V gene TRBV7-2; 8 bases map to TRBD2. The V segment lost 5 bases and the J segment 0 bases; nucleotides outside the gene matches: 3. CDR1 is SGHTA and CDR2 is FQGNSA in the germline V gene. The CDR3 is 15 residues long. The CDR3 protein is CASSRSGTSYNEQFF. As DNA, the CDR3 is TGTGCCAGCAGCCGTAGCGGGACCTCCTACAATGAGCAGTTCTTC.

There are a few counts of this clonotype. V gene TRBV3-1 combines with J gene TRBJ2-7; D gene uncertain. The CDR3 runs 15 residues. V lost 3 bases and J lost 3, with 15 bases in between. Germline V gene sequence: CDR1 LGHDT, CDR2 YNNKEL (reference sequence). CDR3 in DNA: TGTGCCAGCAGCCAGTTTGTGGCAGCCAACTACGAGCAGTACTTC. It encodes CASSQFVAANYEQYF.

This clonotype appeared a few times. This sequence joins TRBV20-1 and TRBJ2-1, with D perhaps assigned TRBD1 or TRBD2 (5 bases each). This CDR3 spans 16 amino acids. Trimming stripped 0 bases from V and 5 bases from J, with 17 bases between. Germline V gene sequence: CDR1 DFQATT, CDR2 SNEGSKA (reference sequence). The CDR3 sequence: CSAREIGAVGDNEQFF. CDR3 nucleotide sequence: TGCAGTGCTAGAGAGATAGGAGCGGTGGGGGACAATGAGCAGTTCTTC.

This clonotype has just a few counts. This chain uses TRBV4-1 with TRBJ1-1; 12 bases match TRBD1. The ends lost 4 bases at V and 1 base at J; junction bases unmatched: 10. Germline assignment: CDR1 MGHRA and CDR2 YSYEKL. CDR3 length: 18 amino acids. The CDR3 spells CASSRTYGTGGQNTEAFF. The DNA for the CDR3 is TGCGCCAGCAGCCGGACATATGGGACAGGGGGCCAGAACACTGAAGCTTTCTTT.

Only a few counts were recorded for this clonotype. The CDR3 spells CASSIARGRQPQHF. The CDR3 DNA reads as TGTGCCAGTAGTATAGCCAGGGGACGTCAGCCCCAGCATTTT. V gene TRBV19 combines with J gene TRBJ1-5; a possible D gene is TRBD1 (6 bases). The germline V and J ends were trimmed by 1 base and 6 bases, with 10 bases remaining between them. The CDR3 totals 14 residues. The germline V gene encodes CDR1 LNHDA and CDR2 SQIVND (reference sequence).

This clonotype was found many times. This chain uses TRBV20-1 with TRBJ2-4; D is undetermined. The V gene lost 4 bases and the J gene lost 3 bases, with 10 bases spanning the gap. This CDR3 has 13 residues. Germline CDR1 is DFQATT and CDR2 is SNEGSKA (reference sequence). Written as DNA, the CDR3 is TGCAGTGCTAAGGTCGCGGTCAAAAACATTCAGTACTTC. It encodes CSAKVAVKNIQYF.

This clonotype showed up many times. The chain joins TRBV15 to TRBJ2-7; D ambiguous. This CDR3 is built from 15 residues. V lost 4 bases to trimming and J lost 1 base, with 14 bases between them. CDR1 and CDR2 (germline): LNHNV, YYDKDF (reference sequence). CDR3 in amino acids: CATSTTNILSYEQYF. CDR3 nucleotides: TGTGCCACCAGCACGACGAATATCCTATCCTACGAGCAGTACTTC.

This clonotype was seen many times. This chain uses TRBV29-1 with TRBJ2-7, with 9 nucleotides matching TRBD1. The CDR3 runs 13 residues. Germline V gene sequence: CDR1 SQVTM, CDR2 ANQGSEA. The V segment lost 7 bases and the J segment 3 bases; nucleotides outside the gene matches: 7. CDR3: CSGGPGQGYEQYF. The CDR3 bases are TGCAGCGGCGGACCGGGACAGGGCTACGAGCAGTACTTC.

The chain combines TRBV7-9 with TRBJ2-1; possibly TRBD2 for D (5 bases). Trimming pared 0 bases from V and 12 bases from J, leaving 9 bases between. The CDR3 runs 12 residues. Germline V lookup: CDR1 SEHNR, CDR2 FQNEAQ (reference sequence). The CDR3 sequence: CASSLADSRQFF. The CDR3 coding sequence is TGTGCCAGCAGCTTAGCGGACTCAAGGCAGTTCTTC.

This clonotype has a count of ten or more. The V and J genes are TRBV12-3 or TRBV12-4 and TRBJ2-1; 15 bases are a match to TRBD2. V shed 6 bases and J 10 bases; nucleotides not matched to a gene: 7. There are 15 residues in the CDR3. CDR3 sequence (DNA): TGTGCCAGCAGGCGGACTAGCGGGGGGGCTAGAGAGCAGTTCTTC. Translation: CASRRTSGGAREQFF.

Many counts were recorded for this clonotype. This rearrangement joins TRBV12-3 or TRBV12-4 to TRBJ2-1; 11 bases are shared with TRBD2. V trimming: 6 bases; J trimming: 6 bases; junction bases outside the gene matches: 10. CDR3 length equals 16 residues. The CDR3 coding sequence is TGTGCCAGCAGATACCTAACTAGCGGGAGTAGCAATGAGCAGTTCTTC. The encoded protein is CASRYLTSGSSNEQFF.

The chain uses TRBV4-1 and TRBJ1-3, with D hard to call. This CDR3 comprises 17 residues. Germline lookup yields CDR1 MGHRA and CDR2 YSYEKL. V was shortened by 6 bases and J by 4 bases, with 22 bases between the two germline ends. The CDR3 spells CASSLVVREVSGNTIYF. CDR3 nucleotides: TGCGCCAGCAGTTTAGTGGTTAGGGAAGTTTCGGGAAACACCATATATTTT.

Turning to this clonotype: The junction does not match germline at one end; this may be a read error. The chain uses TRBV25-1 and TRBJ1-1; TRBD1 is a possible D gene (6 bases). From germline, CDR1 is MGHDK and CDR2 SYGVNS. The CDR3 covers 15 residues. The CDR3 DNA reads as TGTGCCGGCAGTCGGCAGGGGAGTAGGAACACTGAAGCTTTCTTT. This codes for CAGSRQGSRNTEAFF. Based on the CDR3 plus reference TRBV25-1 and TRBJ1-1, the full variable domain is EADIYQTPRYLVIGTGKKITLECSQTMGHDKMYWYQQDPGMELHLIHYSYGVNSTEKGDLSSESTVSRIRTEHFPLTLESARPSHTSQYLCAGSRQGSRNTEAFFGQGTRLTVV.

As for this clonotype: A much larger clone differs from this one at a single base, so this may be a read error. The rearrangement links TRBV21-1 to TRBJ2-5. TRBV21-1 is a pseudogene segment. The CDR3 loop spans 12 amino acids. Here the CDR3 reads CASSKHAYERYF. CDR3 coding DNA: TGTGCCAGCAGCAAGCATGCCTACGAGCGGTACTTC.